This T cell receptor beta chain stems from a study of T cell changes during pregnancy in multiple sclerosis. The data were produced by immunoSEQ multiplex PCR, yet TCRdb's version contains in-frame clones alone and is incomplete. The data show around 77,000 clones, 91% seen once. Germline CDR1 and CDR2: SEHNR and FQNEAQ (reference sequence). This CDR3 comprises 15 residues. Trimming removed 0 bases from V and 0 bases from J, with 7 bases in between. This clone is a singleton in its sample. V is TRBV7-9 and J is TRBJ2-3; possibly TRBD2 for D (6 bases). The sequencing here drew on peripheral blood, taken in the third trimester of pregnancy. This TCR derives from a female donor in good health, enrolled as a control in a pregnancy study. The CDR3 sequence: CASSLAGGSTDTQYF. The CDR3 nucleotides are TGTGCCAGCAGCTTAGCGGGGGGAAGCACAGATACGCAGTATTTT.